The entry that follows covers one TCR beta chain sequence. It has no known antigen specificity. No much larger clonotype is one base removed from it; base qualities were not supplied. The cohort included roughly 30 patients with locally advanced or metastatic urothelial carcinoma who were treated at Memorial Sloan Kettering on a trial protocol. Peripheral blood mononuclear cells were collected from each patient pretreatment and during treatment, giving between 1 and 8 total time points per patient. The Qiagen DNeasy Blood extraction kit was used to purify genomic DNA from total PBMCs and tumor samples. PBMCs were collected pretreatment and during treatment, and were isolated and stored as previously described. This record comes from a study of PD-L1 blockade in urothelial cancer (dated by TCRdb to the late 2010s). Regarding the research as a whole: Every patient began therapy in 2014 and was given atezolizumab 1,200 mg intravenously every 3 weeks. About 90% of the 29 patients were males with bladder-origin urothelial cancer, and about 65% of the roughly 30 reported a prior smoking history. Progression-free survival longer than 6 months counted as durable clinical benefit, and TCR features were additionally tested against both progression-free and overall survival. In the same patients who had TCR sequencing, pretreatment tumors also underwent whole exome sequencing and RNA sequencing. Blood samples were analyzed at 3 weeks after treatment start (second dose) and at 6 weeks after treatment start. Around 29 patients had pretreatment blood TCR-seq, about 25 had at least one posttreatment blood collection, and about 25 had tumor TCR-seq. An ECOG performance status of 0 or 1 was recorded for the patients, and 0 to 3 prior chemotherapy regimens had been received by the patients. Blood samples yielded a median of around 150,000 T cells and around 83,000 unique TCRs, with median clonality around 0.084. Durable clinical benefit was achieved by nine patients but not by the remaining 20. Pretreatment tumor samples and matched peripheral blood, collected serially before and after atezolizumab treatment, underwent TCR sequencing. The study, an exploratory multi-omic analysis, examined somatic, immune and clinical correlates of response to PD-L1 blockade with atezolizumab in urothelial cancer.

General findings and caveats noted by the study authors: Greater expansion of tumor-associated TCR clones in peripheral blood 3 weeks after the start of treatment was observed in patients with durable benefit (n of about 21, p = 0.022). Because the sample size was small (n of about 30) and many exploratory analyses were performed, the results are intended to be hypothesis-generating. Improved progression-free and overall survival was associated with having pretreatment peripheral blood TCR clonality below the median.

The cysteine opens and the phenylalanine closes a CDR3 of 15 amino acids. Only the CDR3 DNA stays, 45 bases, in frame from base 1. Germline trimming: 3 bases from V, 1 base from J; junction bases outside gene matches: 2. From a lookup of the germline V gene, CDR1 and CDR2 are MNHNS and SASEGT. Each PCR received spiked-in synthetic TCR analog templates so that absolute template abundance could be estimated from read counts. The immunoSEQ assay used bias-controlled V and J gene primers to amplify TCRbeta CDR3 regions from genomic DNA. Sequencing of rearranged TCRbeta segments was done at approximately 20X coverage. Per the authors' processing: Sequencing errors were corrected by clustering and CDR3s were annotated against IMGT to assign V, D and J genes. Only productive TCRbeta rearrangements were used in downstream analyses, excluding out-of-frame or stop-codon sequences. Clonality was computed as one minus Shannon entropy normalized by the log of the number of unique productive sequences. Clones differing between time points or between blood and tumor were identified using Fisher's exact test with Benjamini-Hochberg correction, with an adjusted p below 0.01 applied as the threshold. Held by TCRdb, this immuneACCESS table contains in-frame sequences only and omits some clones. Under half of the omission traces to an unresolved V gene where checked; the cause of the rest is unknown. D and trimming were read from the DNA, whereas the V and J calls and clone size are those reported in that table. For this sample the table gives just over 50,000 clones, of which 60% to 80% were detected only once. The ten largest clones take up approximately 3.3% of the sample.

The source was PBMCs, collected around atezolizumab (anti-PD-L1) treatment. The chain couples TRBV6-1 to TRBJ2-2; 7 middle bases align to TRBD1. This TCR was recovered from a man aged 70 or older with urothelial cancer. At the DNA level, the sequence is TGTGCCAGCAGTGACAGGGGGTTGAACACCGGGGAGCTGTTTTTT. This codes for CASSDRGLNTGELFF.